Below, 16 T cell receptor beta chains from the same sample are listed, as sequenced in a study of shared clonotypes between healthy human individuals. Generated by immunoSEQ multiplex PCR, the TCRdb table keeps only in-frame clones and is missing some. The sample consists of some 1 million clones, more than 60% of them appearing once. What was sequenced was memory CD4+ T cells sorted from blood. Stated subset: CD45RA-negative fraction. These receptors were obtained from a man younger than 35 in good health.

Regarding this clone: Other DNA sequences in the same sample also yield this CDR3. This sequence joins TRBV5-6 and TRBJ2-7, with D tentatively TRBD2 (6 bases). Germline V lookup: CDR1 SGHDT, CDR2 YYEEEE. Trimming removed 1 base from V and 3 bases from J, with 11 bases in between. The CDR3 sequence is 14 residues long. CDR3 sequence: CASSLSGLSYEQYF. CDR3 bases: TGTGCCAGCAGCTTGTCTGGACTAAGCTACGAGCAGTACTTC.

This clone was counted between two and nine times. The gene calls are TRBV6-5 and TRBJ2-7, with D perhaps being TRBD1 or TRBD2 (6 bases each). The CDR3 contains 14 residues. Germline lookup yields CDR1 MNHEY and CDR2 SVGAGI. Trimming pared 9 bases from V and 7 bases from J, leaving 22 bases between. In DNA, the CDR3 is TGTGCCAGTTCCCCCCGGGGGCCGGAAGAAGAGCAGTACTTC. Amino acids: CASSPRGPEEEQYF.

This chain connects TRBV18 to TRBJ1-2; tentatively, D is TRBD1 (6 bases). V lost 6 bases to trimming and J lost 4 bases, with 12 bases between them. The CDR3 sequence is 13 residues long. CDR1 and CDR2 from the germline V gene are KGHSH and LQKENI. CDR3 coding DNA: TGTGCCAGCTCCGGGGGCGGTAGCTATGGCTACACCTTC. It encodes CASSGGGSYGYTF. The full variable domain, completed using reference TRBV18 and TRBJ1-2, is NAGVMQNPRHLVRRRGQEARLRCSPMKGHSHVYWYRQLPEEGLKFMVYLQKENIIDESGMPKERFSAEFPKEGPSILRIQQVVRGDSAAYFCASSGGGSYGYTFGSGTRLTVV.

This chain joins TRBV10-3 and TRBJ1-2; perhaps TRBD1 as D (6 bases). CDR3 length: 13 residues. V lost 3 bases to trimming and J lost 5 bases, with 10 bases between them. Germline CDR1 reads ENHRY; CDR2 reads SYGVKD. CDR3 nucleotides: TGTGCCATCAGTGAAGGACAGTTTTATGGCTACACCTTC. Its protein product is CAISEGQFYGYTF.

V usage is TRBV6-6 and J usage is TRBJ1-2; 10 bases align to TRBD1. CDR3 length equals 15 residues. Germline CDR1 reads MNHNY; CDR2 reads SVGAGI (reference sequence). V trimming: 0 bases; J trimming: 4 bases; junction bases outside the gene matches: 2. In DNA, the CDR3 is TGTGCCAGCAGTTACTCGACAGGGGGCGGCTATGGCTACACCTTC. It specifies CASSYSTGGGYGYTF.

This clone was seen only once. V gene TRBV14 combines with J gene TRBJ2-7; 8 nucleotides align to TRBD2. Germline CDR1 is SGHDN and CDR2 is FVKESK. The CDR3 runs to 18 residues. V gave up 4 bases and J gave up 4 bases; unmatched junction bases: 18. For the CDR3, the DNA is TGTGCCAGCAGCCGTTCGGGACTAGACGTTAAGGGGGGTTACGAGCAGTACTTC. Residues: CASSRSGLDVKGGYEQYF.

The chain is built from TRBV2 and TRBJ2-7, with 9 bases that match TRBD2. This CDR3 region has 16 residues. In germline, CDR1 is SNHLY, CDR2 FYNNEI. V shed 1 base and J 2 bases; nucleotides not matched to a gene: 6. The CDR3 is CASSEVPAGGTYEQYF. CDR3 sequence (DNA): TGTGCCAGCAGTGAAGTGCCAGCGGGGGGCACCTACGAGCAGTACTTC. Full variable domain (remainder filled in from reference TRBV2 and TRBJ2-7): EPEVTQTPSHQVTQMGQEVILRCVPISNHLYFYWYRQILGQKVEFLVSFYNNEISEKSEIFDDQFSVERPDGSNFTLKIRSTKLEDSAMYFCASSEVPAGGTYEQYFGPGTRLTVT.

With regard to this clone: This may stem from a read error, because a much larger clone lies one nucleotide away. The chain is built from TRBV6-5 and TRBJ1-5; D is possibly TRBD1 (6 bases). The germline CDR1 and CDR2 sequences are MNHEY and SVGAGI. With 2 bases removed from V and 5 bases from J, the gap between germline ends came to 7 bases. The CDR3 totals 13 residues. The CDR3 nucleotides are TGTGCCAGCAGTTACAGGGGGGATCAGCCCCAGCATTTT. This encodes CASSYRGDQPQHF.

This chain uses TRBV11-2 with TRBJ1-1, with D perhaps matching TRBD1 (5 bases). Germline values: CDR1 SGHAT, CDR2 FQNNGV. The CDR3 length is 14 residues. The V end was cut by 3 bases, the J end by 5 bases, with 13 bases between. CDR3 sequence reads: CASSFQGSRTEAFF. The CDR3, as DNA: TGTGCCAGCAGCTTTCAGGGATCCCGAACTGAAGCTTTCTTT. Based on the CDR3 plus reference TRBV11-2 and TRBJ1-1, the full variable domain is EAGVAQSPRYKIIEKRQSVAFWCNPISGHATLYWYQQILGQGPKLLIQFQNNGVVDDSQLPKDRFSAERLKGVDSTLKIQPAKLEDSAVYLCASSFQGSRTEAFFGQGTRLTVV.

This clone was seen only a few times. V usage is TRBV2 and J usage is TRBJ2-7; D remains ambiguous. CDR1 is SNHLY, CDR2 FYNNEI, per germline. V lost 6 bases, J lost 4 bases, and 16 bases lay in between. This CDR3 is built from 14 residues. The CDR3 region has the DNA TGTGCCAGCAGGGAGTTCGTAGGCACTTACGAGCAGTACTTC. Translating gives CASREFVGTYEQYF.

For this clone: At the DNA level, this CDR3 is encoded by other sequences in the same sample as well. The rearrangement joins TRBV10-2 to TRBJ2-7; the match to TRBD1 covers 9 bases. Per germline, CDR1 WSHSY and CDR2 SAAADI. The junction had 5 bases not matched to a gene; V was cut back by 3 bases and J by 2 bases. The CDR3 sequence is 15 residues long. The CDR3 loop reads CASSDRDRATYEQYF. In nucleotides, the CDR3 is TGCGCCAGCAGTGACCGGGACAGGGCTACCTACGAGCAGTACTTC.

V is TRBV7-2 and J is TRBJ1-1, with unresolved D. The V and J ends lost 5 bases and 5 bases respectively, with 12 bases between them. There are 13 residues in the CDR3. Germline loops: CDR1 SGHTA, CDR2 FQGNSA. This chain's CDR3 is CASSVGWKTEAFF. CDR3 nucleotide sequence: TGTGCCAGCAGCGTGGGTTGGAAAACTGAAGCTTTCTTT.

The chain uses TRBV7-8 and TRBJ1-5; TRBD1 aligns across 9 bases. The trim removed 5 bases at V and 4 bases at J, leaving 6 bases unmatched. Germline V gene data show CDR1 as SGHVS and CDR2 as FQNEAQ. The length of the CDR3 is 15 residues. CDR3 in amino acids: CASSTGQGRNQPQHF. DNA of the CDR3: TGTGCCAGCAGCACGGGACAGGGAAGGAATCAGCCCCAGCATTTT.

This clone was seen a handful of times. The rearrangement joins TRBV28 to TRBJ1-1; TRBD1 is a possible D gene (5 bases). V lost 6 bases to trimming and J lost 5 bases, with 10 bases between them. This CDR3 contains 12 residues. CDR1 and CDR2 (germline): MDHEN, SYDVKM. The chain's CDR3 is CASSLQETEAFF. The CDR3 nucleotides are TGTGCCAGCAGCCTACAGGAGACTGAAGCTTTCTTT.

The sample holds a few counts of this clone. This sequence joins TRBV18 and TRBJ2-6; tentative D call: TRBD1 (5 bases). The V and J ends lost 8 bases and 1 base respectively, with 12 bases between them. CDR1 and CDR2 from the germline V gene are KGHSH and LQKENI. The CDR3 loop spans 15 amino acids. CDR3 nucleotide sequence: TGTGCCAGCGCGTTAGGGGAATCTGGGGCCAACGTCCTGACTTTC. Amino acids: CASALGESGANVLTF.

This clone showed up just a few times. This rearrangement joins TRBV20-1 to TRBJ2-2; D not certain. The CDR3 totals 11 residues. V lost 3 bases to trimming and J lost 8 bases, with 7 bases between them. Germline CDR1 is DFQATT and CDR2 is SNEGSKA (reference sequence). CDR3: CSASLAGELFF. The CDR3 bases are TGCAGTGCTAGTCTCGCTGGGGAGCTGTTTTTT.